This section outlines one T cell receptor beta chain sequence together with its context. The authors ran a second PCR of roughly 6 to 12 cycles using a sample-barcoded 5' primer and a J-beta primer mix. TCRdb redid the calling of the 5' RACE reads with MiXCR, one entry per CDR3 protein. This sample yields approximately 1.5 million distinct CDR3 sequences, of which approximately 39% are seen a single time; 4% belongs to the top ten. The data derive from a study of blood T cells in healthy people across ages. The CDR3 runs to 15 residues. In germline, CDR1 is MNHEY, CDR2 SMNVEV (reference sequence). V gave up 2 bases and J gave up 8 bases; unmatched junction bases: 11.

Material for sequencing was blood. The receptor's source is a young woman in good health. This chain links TRBV27 with TRBJ1-2; 7 nucleotides line up with TRBD1. CDR3 sequence: CASSLMGQSAGGYTF. CDR3 nucleotide sequence: TGTGCCAGCAGTTTAATGGGACAGTCAGCTGGGGGCTACACCTTC.